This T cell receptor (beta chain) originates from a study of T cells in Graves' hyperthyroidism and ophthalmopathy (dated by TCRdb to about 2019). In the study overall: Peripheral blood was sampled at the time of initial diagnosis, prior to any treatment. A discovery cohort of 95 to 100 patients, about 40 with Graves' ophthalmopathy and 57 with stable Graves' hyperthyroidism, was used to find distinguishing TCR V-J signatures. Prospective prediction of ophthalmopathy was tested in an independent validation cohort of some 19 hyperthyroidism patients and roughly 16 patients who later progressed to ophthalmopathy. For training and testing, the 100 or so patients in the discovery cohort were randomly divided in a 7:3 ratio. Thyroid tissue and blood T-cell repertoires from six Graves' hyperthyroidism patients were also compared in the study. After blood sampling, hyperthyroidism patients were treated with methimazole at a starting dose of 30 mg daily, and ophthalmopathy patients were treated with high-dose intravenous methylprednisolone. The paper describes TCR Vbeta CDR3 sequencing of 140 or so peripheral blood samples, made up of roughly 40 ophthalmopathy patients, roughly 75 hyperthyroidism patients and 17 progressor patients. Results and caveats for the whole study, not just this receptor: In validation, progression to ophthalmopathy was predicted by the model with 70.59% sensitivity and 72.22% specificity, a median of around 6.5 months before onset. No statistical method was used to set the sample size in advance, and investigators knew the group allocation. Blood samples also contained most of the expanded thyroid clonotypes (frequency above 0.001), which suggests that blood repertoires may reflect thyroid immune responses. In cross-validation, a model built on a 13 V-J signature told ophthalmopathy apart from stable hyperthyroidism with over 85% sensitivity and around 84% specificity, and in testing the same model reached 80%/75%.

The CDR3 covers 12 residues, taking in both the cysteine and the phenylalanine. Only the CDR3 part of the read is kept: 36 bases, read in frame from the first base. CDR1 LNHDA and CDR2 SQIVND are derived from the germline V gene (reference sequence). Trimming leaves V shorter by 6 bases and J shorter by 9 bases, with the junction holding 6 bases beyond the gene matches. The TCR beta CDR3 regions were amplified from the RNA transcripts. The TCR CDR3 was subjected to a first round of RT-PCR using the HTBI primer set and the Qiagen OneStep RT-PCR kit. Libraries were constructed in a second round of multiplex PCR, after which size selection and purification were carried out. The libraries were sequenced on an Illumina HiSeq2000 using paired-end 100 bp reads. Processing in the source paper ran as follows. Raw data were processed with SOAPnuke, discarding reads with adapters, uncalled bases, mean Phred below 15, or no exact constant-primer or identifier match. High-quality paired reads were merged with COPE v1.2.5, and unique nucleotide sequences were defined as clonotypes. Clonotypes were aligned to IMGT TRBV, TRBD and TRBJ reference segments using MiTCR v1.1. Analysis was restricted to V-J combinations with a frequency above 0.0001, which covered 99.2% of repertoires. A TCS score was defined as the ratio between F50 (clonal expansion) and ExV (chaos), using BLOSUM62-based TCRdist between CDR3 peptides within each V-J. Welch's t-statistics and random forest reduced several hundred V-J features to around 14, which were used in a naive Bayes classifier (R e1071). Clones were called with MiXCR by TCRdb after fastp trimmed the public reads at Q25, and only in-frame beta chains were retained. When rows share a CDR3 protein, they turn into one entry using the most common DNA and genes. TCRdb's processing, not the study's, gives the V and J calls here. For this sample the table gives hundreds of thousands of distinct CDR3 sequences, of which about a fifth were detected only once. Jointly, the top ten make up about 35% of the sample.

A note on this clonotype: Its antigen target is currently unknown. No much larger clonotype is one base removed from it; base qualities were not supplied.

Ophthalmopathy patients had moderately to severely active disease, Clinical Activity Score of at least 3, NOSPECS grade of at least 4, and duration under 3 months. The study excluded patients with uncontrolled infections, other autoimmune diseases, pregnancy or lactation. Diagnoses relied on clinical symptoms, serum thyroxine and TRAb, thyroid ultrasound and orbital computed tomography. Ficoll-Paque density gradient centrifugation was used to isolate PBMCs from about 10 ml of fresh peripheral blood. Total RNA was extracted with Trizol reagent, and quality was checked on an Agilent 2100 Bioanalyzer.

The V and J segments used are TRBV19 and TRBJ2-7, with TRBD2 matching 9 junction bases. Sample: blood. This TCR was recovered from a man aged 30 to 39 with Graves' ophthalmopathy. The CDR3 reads CASSKAGGGQYF. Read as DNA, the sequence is TGTGCCAGTAGCAAAGCGGGAGGTGGGCAGTACTTC. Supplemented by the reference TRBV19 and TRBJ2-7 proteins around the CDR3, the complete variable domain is DGGITQSPKYLFRKEGQNVTLSCEQNLNHDAMYWYRQDPGQGLRLIYYSQIVNDFQKGDIAEGYSVSREKKESFPLTVTSAQKNPTAFYLCASSKAGGGQYFGPGTRLTVT.